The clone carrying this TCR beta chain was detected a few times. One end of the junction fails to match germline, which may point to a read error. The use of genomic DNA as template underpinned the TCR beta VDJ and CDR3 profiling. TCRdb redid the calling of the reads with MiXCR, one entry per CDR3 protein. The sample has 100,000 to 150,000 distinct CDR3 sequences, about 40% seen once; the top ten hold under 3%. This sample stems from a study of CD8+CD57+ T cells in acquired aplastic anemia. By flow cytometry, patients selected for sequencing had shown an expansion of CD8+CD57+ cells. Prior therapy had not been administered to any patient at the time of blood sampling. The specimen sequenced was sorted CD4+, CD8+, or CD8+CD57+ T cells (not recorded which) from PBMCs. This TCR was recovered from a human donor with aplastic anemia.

CDR3 sequence reads: CSVEDATEAFF. In nucleotides, the CDR3 is TGCAGCGTCGAAGACGCCACTGAAGCTTTCTTT. V and J are TRBV29-1 and TRBJ1-1; D uncertain. Per germline, CDR1 SQVTM and CDR2 ANQGSEA. This CDR3 has 11 residues.